The source of this T cell receptor (beta chain) is a study of cytomegalovirus exposure and HLA in healthy donors. Per the germline V gene, CDR1 is MNHNS and CDR2 is SASEGT. The CDR3 sequence is 16 residues long. Losses at the gene ends were 1 base for V and 3 bases for J; bases not matched to a gene: 5. A multiplex PCR was run with 60 Vbeta primers and 13 Jbeta primers. Profiled with immunoSEQ multiplex PCR; TCRdb holds only in-frame clones, not every one. Among about 160,000 clones listed, about 80% were seen once. The clonotype comes from a man aged 18 to 30 in good health and CMV-seropositive. The J gene is TRBJ2-1, the V gene TRBV6-1; the match to TRBD1 covers 8 bases. Sample: PBMCs. The CDR3 DNA reads TGTGCCAGCAGTGAAGAGGCCGGGACAGGCTACAATGAGCAGTTCTTC. Translated, it gives CASSEEAGTGYNEQFF.